Presented here are 30 T cell receptor beta chains from one specimen sequenced in a study of response to subunit inactivated influenza vaccine. Each CDR3 protein is one row after TCRdb ran MiXCR on the RT-PCR reads. The sample includes roughly 760,000 distinct CDR3 sequences, 21% seen only once; the top ten take 10%. The material was PBMCs from blood, obtained 4 to 6 days after vaccination. All receptors derive from a man aged 50-60 years who received an inactivated influenza vaccine.

This clonotype has more than one count but fewer than ten. The chain carries TRBV6-2 or TRBV6-3 and TRBJ1-2; perhaps TRBD1 as D (6 bases). This CDR3 spans 14 amino acids. Germline V gives CDR1 MNHEY, CDR2 SVGEGT. V lost 1 base to trimming and J lost 7 bases, with 13 bases between them. CDR3 in DNA: TGTGCCAGCAGTTACTTTCAGGGGAGCGGTGGCTACACCTTC. Translation: CASSYFQGSGGYTF.

This clonotype was detected ten times or more. The CDR3 nucleotides are TGCAGTGCTACTGGGACAGTAGGGTCCTACGAGCAGTACTTC. Amino acid sequence: CSATGTVGSYEQYF. The V call is TRBV20-1, the J call TRBJ2-7, with 7 bases fitting TRBD1. Germline V CDR1 and CDR2: DFQATT, SNEGSKA (reference sequence). V dropped 4 bases and J dropped 1; count of bases not matched to a gene: 7. CDR3 length: 14 amino acids.

This clonotype has only a few counts. The CDR3 region has the DNA TGCAGCGTTGGATTCGGCGGGGGGGCGATACAAAACAATGAGCAGTTCTTC. Translation: CSVGFGGGAIQNNEQFF. V usage is TRBV29-1 and J usage is TRBJ2-1, with TRBD2 identical over 9 bases. Trimming cost V 4 bases and J 5 bases; bases outside gene matches: 15. The CDR3 is 17 amino acids. Germline values: CDR1 SQVTM, CDR2 ANQGSEA.

This clonotype was observed a handful of times. The chain links TRBV7-6 to TRBJ2-1; 10 bases agree with TRBD2. V was pared by 1 base and J by 5 bases, with 5 bases of the junction left unmatched. The germline gives CDR1 SGHVS, CDR2 FNYEAQ. This CDR3 spans 16 amino acids. CDR3 sequence: CASSLELAGANNEQFF. The CDR3 DNA follows: TGTGCCAGCAGCTTAGAGCTAGCGGGGGCCAACAATGAGCAGTTCTTC.

The chain has TRBV20-1 and TRBJ2-4; D gene ambiguous. Per germline, CDR1 DFQATT and CDR2 SNEGSKA (reference sequence). Deletions cut 0 bases from V and 3 bases from J, with 12 bases between. This CDR3 contains 15 residues. The CDR3 sequence: CSARDPPTGKNIQYF. The CDR3 nucleotides are TGCAGTGCTAGAGATCCCCCCACCGGCAAAAACATTCAGTACTTC.

This clonotype appeared a few times. The chain links TRBV7-8 to TRBJ1-4, with 10 bases fitting TRBD1. The V and J ends lost 3 bases and 8 bases, in that order; junction bases with no gene match: 0. CDR3 length: 13 amino acids. The germline V gene encodes CDR1 SGHVS and CDR2 FQNEAQ. CDR3 amino acids: CASSLDRGEKLFF. For the CDR3, the DNA is TGTGCCAGCAGCTTGGACAGGGGGGAAAAACTGTTTTTT.

This clonotype was recorded a few times. This chain connects TRBV12-3 or TRBV12-4 to TRBJ2-1, with a tentative D call TRBD2 (6 bases). V was pared by 2 bases and J by 8 bases, with 10 bases between. The length of the CDR3 is 13 residues. CDR3 DNA sequence: TGTGCCAGCAGTTTATCGGGAGCATATGAGCAGTTCTTC. It codes for CASSLSGAYEQFF.

This CDR3 is CASSHLSGRGTGELFF. DNA for the CDR3: TGTGCCAGCAGCCATCTTAGCGGGAGAGGCACCGGGGAGCTGTTTTTT. The V and J genes are TRBV14 and TRBJ2-2; 9 nucleotides agree with TRBD2. Germline assignment: CDR1 SGHDN and CDR2 FVKESK. With V trimmed by 3 bases and J by 4 bases, 6 bases remained unmatched. The CDR3 length is 16 residues. Together with reference TRBV14 and TRBJ2-2, the CDR3 gives the full variable domain: EAGVTQFPSHSVIEKGQTVTLRCDPISGHDNLYWYRRVMGKEIKFLLHFVKESKQDESGMPNNRFLAERTGGTYSTLKVQPAELEDSGVYFCASSHLSGRGTGELFFGEGSRLTVL.

Ten or more counts support this clonotype. The chain carries TRBV6-2 or TRBV6-3 and TRBJ2-3; TRBD1 matches 7 bases. The length of the CDR3 is 13 residues. The germline CDR1 and CDR2 sequences are MNHEY and SVGEGT. V lost 6 bases and J lost 5; bases outside the gene matches: 5. The CDR3 DNA follows: TGTGCCAGCAGCGGGACAGTTATAGATACGCAGTATTTT. It yields the protein CASSGTVIDTQYF.

The chain has TRBV28 and TRBJ2-1; 7 nucleotides align to TRBD1. The CDR3 has 14 amino acids. V gave up 7 bases and J gave up 1 base; unmatched junction bases: 4. Per germline, CDR1 MDHEN and CDR2 SYDVKM. Here the CDR3 reads CASILGQSYNEQFF. In DNA, the CDR3 is TGTGCCAGCATCCTGGGACAGTCCTACAATGAGCAGTTCTTC. The full variable domain, completed using reference TRBV28 and TRBJ2-1, is DVKVTQSSRYLVKRTGEKVFLECVQDMDHENMFWYRQDPGLGLRLIYFSYDVKMKEKGDIPEGYSVSREKKERFSLILESASTNQTSMYLCASILGQSYNEQFFGPGTRLTVL.

There are a few counts of this clonotype. The chain recombines TRBV10-3 with TRBJ1-1; weak D call: TRBD1 (5 bases). CDR1 and CDR2 (germline): ENHRY, SYGVKD. V lost 6 bases to trimming and J lost 0 bases, with 8 bases between them. The CDR3 sequence is 13 residues long. The DNA for the CDR3 is TGTGCCATCAGGGGGGACTTGAACACTGAAGCTTTCTTT. It specifies CAIRGDLNTEAFF.

This chain joins TRBV3-1 and TRBJ2-5; D tentatively reads TRBD1 or TRBD2 (6 bases each). V lost 8 bases and J 4 bases, leaving 17 bases between the germline ends. The length of the CDR3 is 14 residues. CDR1 is LGHDT and CDR2 is YNNKEL in the germline V gene (reference sequence). The CDR3 sequence is CASRTRGPGETQYF. As DNA, the CDR3 is TGTGCCAGCCGGACCCGGGGGCCAGGAGAGACCCAGTACTTC.

This clonotype turned up a few times. The chain recombines TRBV20-1 with TRBJ2-1; 8 bases are a match to TRBD2. CDR3 length equals 16 residues. Unmatched junction bases numbered 13, after V lost 6 bases and J lost 3 bases. Germline CDR1 reads DFQATT; CDR2 reads SNEGSKA (reference sequence). The CDR3 DNA is TGCAGTGCCAACCGGCCCCGGGGGGGGGGCTACAATGAGCAGTTCTTC. Translation gives CSANRPRGGGYNEQFF.

This clonotype has only a few counts. The J gene is TRBJ1-2, the V gene TRBV6-1; 7 bases align to TRBD1. The CDR3 is 14 amino acids. Germline loops: CDR1 MNHNS, CDR2 SASEGT. Trimming took 7 bases from V and 8 from J; bases not matched to a gene: 13. CDR3 sequence (DNA): TGTGCCAGCACCTTACAGACAGGGTGGGGAGGCTACACCTTC. Translated: CASTLQTGWGGYTF.

This clonotype appeared many times. At one of its ends the junction is not consistent with the germline gene, which may arise from a read error. This sequence joins TRBV11-1 and TRBJ2-3, with D perhaps matching TRBD2 (5 bases). Germline V gene data show CDR1 as SGHAT and CDR2 as FQDESV (reference sequence). The CDR3 covers 12 residues. The CDR3 is CASSLLADTQYF. In DNA, the CDR3 is TGCGCCAGCAGCTTACTAGCAGATACGCAGTATTTT.

The gene calls are TRBV4-1 and TRBJ1-3; unclear D gene. CDR3 length: 17 amino acids. Germline lookup yields CDR1 MGHRA and CDR2 YSYEKL. V lost 2 bases to trimming and J lost 1 base, with 15 bases between them. CDR3 sequence (DNA): TGCGCCAGCAGCCAAAACCCCTCGACGGTGTCTGGAAACACCATATATTTT. This encodes CASSQNPSTVSGNTIYF.

The chain carries TRBV5-1 and TRBJ2-5, with a weak D call TRBD2 (7 bases). Per the germline V gene, CDR1 is SGHRS and CDR2 is YFSETQ. The CDR3 contains 15 residues. V shed 7 bases and J shed 1 base, with 17 bases lying between them. The CDR3 reads CASVSGGGPQETQYF. For the CDR3, the DNA is TGCGCCAGCGTCTCTGGGGGGGGCCCCCAAGAGACCCAGTACTTC.

In this sample, this clonotype turned up a few times. This chain uses TRBV20-1 with TRBJ2-5; 9 bases match TRBD2. The CDR3 consists of 15 residues. Germline CDR1 is DFQATT and CDR2 is SNEGSKA (reference sequence). Trimming removed 3 bases from V and 1 base from J; junction bases left unmatched: 6. CDR3 amino acids: CSASSLAGSQETQYF. In DNA, the CDR3 is TGCAGTGCTAGTTCTCTAGCGGGGAGCCAAGAGACCCAGTACTTC.

This clonotype was observed a few times. The chain employs TRBV3-1 and TRBJ2-5; possibly TRBD2 for D (6 bases). CDR3 length: 14 residues. Germline V gene lookup returns CDR1 LGHDT and CDR2 YNNKEL (reference sequence). V dropped 5 bases and J dropped 5 bases, with 15 bases sitting between them. The CDR3, as DNA: TGTGCCAGCAGCTCCCGGACTACGGGGGAGACCCAGTACTTC. Its translation: CASSSRTTGETQYF.

The chain couples TRBV20-1 to TRBJ2-3; D possibly corresponds to TRBD2 (5 bases). Deletions cut 8 bases from V and 4 bases from J, with 16 bases between. Germline V gives CDR1 DFQATT, CDR2 SNEGSKA (reference sequence). The CDR3 runs 13 residues. CDR3 coding DNA: TGCAGTTCCGGGGAGAAGCGAGCAGATACGCAGTATTTT. Protein: CSSGEKRADTQYF.

This chain uses TRBV29-1 with TRBJ2-3; D is undetermined. Germline V gene sequence: CDR1 SQVTM, CDR2 ANQGSEA. The ends were cut back, 4 bases at V and 4 bases at J, with 6 bases in the middle. The CDR3 totals 11 residues. CDR3 in DNA: TGCAGCGTTGGCGTCTCAGATACGCAGTATTTT. Translating gives CSVGVSDTQYF.

The V call is TRBV5-1, the J call TRBJ2-7, with TRBD2 identical over 12 bases. V lost 3 bases to trimming and J lost 3 bases; unmatched junction nucleotides: 4. CDR3 length: 15 amino acids. The germline CDR1 and CDR2 sequences are SGHRS and YFSETQ. The CDR3: CASSSLAGGLYEQYF. The CDR3 DNA reads as TGCGCCAGCAGCTCCCTAGCGGGAGGGCTCTACGAGCAGTACTTC.

This clonotype has just a few counts. The rearrangement uses TRBV5-1 and TRBJ2-7, with TRBD1 matching over 7 bases. Germline lookup yields CDR1 SGHRS and CDR2 YFSETQ. The CDR3 consists of 15 residues. Trimming at V came to 7 bases and at J to 3 bases, leaving 13 bases not matched to a gene. CDR3 sequence (DNA): TGCGCCAGCCAACAAGGGACAGTCCCGGACTACGAGCAGTACTTC. Amino acid sequence: CASQQGTVPDYEQYF.

There are a few counts of this clonotype. The chain employs TRBV4-1 and TRBJ2-7; TRBD2 aligns across 8 bases. The germline V gene has CDR1 MGHRA and CDR2 YSYEKL. Losses at the gene ends were 1 base for V and 5 bases for J; bases not matched to a gene: 7. This CDR3 spans 15 amino acids. The CDR3 region has the DNA TGCGCCAGCAGCCAAGTAGCGGGAACCCCTGACGAGCAGTACTTC. This gives the protein CASSQVAGTPDEQYF.

The CDR3 bases are TGCAGTGCTAGAGAGGTTCTCTCTGGAAACACCATATATTTT. Residues: CSAREVLSGNTIYF. The chain links TRBV20-1 to TRBJ1-3; D not resolved. CDR1 is DFQATT, CDR2 SNEGSKA, per germline (reference sequence). The CDR3 is 14 residues long. Trimming stripped 0 bases from V and 0 bases from J, with 6 bases between.

There are many counts of this clonotype. The chain links TRBV10-3 to TRBJ2-3; perhaps TRBD1 as D (5 bases). CDR1 and CDR2 from the germline V gene are ENHRY and SYGVKD. CDR3 length equals 15 residues. The V and J ends lost 3 bases and 2 bases respectively, with 12 bases between them. The CDR3, as DNA: TGTGCCATCAGTGAAAACGGCAGGGACACAGATACGCAGTATTTT. Translated, it gives CAISENGRDTDTQYF.

The V gene is TRBV5-1, the J gene TRBJ2-4; TRBD1 might be the D (5 bases). V dropped 0 bases and J dropped 8 bases, with 12 bases sitting between them. There are 14 residues in the CDR3. Germline CDR1 reads SGHRS; CDR2 reads YFSETQ. The CDR3, as DNA: TGCGCCAGCAGCTTGGGCCAGGGCCGGGACATTCAGTACTTC. Protein: CASSLGQGRDIQYF.

This clonotype was seen a few times. The gene calls are TRBV6-5 and TRBJ2-1; D not certain. Looked up from germline, CDR1 is MNHEY and CDR2 is SVGAGI. The CDR3 totals 16 residues. V gave up 0 bases and J gave up 1 base, with 10 bases separating them. In DNA, the CDR3 is TGTGCCAGCAGTTACTCGCCTAGGAAGTCCTACAATGAGCAGTTCTTC. Encoded protein: CASSYSPRKSYNEQFF.

This sequence joins TRBV5-1 and TRBJ1-4, with D maybe TRBD1 (5 bases). CDR3 length: 14 amino acids. V was clipped by 3 bases and J by 6 bases, with 12 bases between them. The germline gives CDR1 SGHRS, CDR2 YFSETQ. The CDR3 sequence is CASSWAGMDEKLFF. CDR3 DNA: TGCGCCAGCAGCTGGGCAGGGATGGATGAAAAACTGTTTTTT.

A few counts support this clonotype. The V call is TRBV18, the J call TRBJ2-5, with TRBD2 as a possible D gene (7 bases). This CDR3 region has 16 residues. Germline lookup yields CDR1 KGHSH and CDR2 LQKENI. V was trimmed by 3 bases and J by 1 base, leaving 15 bases between them. The CDR3 region has the DNA TGTGCCAGCTCACCGAACAGGGAGGGGATCCAAGAGACCCAGTACTTC. Translation: CASSPNREGIQETQYF.